A single sample is the source of the 24 T cell receptor beta chains below, sequenced in a study of T-cell reconstitution after alpha-beta-depleted transplantation in children. The library targeted TCRbeta and was prepared with unique molecular identifiers. TCRdb called the PCR reads again in MiXCR, with one record for every CDR3 protein. The data contain some 590,000 distinct CDR3 sequences, approximately 10% of them singletons. The sequencing here drew on PBMCs from the stem cell graft donor, taken from the stem cell graft. Source of these receptors: a human donor who donated a stem cell graft to a child with acute myeloid leukemia.

This clonotype was counted only a few times. CDR3 loop: CASSYSRTGGPEAFF. CDR3 sequence (DNA): TGTGCCAGCAGTTACTCGCGGACAGGGGGCCCTGAAGCTTTCTTT. The chain couples TRBV6-5 to TRBJ1-1; 11 nucleotides line up with TRBD1. The CDR3 is 15 amino acids. V was clipped by 0 bases and J by 6 bases; unmatched bases: 3. Germline loops: CDR1 MNHEY, CDR2 SVGAGI.

The J gene is TRBJ1-2, the V gene TRBV20-1; D might be TRBD1 (5 bases). The CDR3 is 12 amino acids. Trimming cost V 5 bases and J 0 bases, with 7 bases left between them. CDR1 is DFQATT, CDR2 SNEGSKA, per germline (reference sequence). CDR3 coding DNA: TGCAGTGCTGACAGAGCTAACTATGGCTACACCTTC. Amino acids: CSADRANYGYTF.

This chain joins TRBV5-1 and TRBJ2-7, with 12 bases aligning to TRBD2. This CDR3 has 15 residues. The germline CDR1 and CDR2 sequences are SGHRS and YFSETQ. V shed 5 bases, J shed 5 bases, and the junction held 8 bases outside the gene matches. CDR3 sequence: CASSFGLAGPNEQYF. CDR3 in DNA: TGCGCCAGCAGTTTTGGACTAGCGGGACCCAACGAGCAGTACTTC.

This clonotype was picked up a small number of times. The V call is TRBV11-2, the J call TRBJ2-3, with 7 nucleotides matching TRBD1. Germline CDR1 is SGHAT and CDR2 is FQNNGV. The CDR3 extends over 17 amino acids. Trimming removed 6 bases from V and 2 bases from J; junction bases left unmatched: 14. The DNA for the CDR3 is TGTGCCAGCAGGCTTTCCCGAGGGGGCGCAACCACAGATACGCAGTATTTT. It codes for CASRLSRGGATTDTQYF.

The table lists this clonotype with a few counts. This chain links TRBV7-3 with TRBJ2-5, with a weak D call TRBD2 (5 bases). CDR1 and CDR2 (germline): SGHTA, FQGTGA. CDR3 length equals 14 residues. Between the trimmed V and J ends, which lost 5 bases and 4 bases, there was a span of 14 bases. CDR3 protein: CASSDTRSRETQYF. The CDR3 DNA reads TGTGCCAGCAGCGATACTAGGTCCCGAGAGACCCAGTACTTC.

As DNA, the CDR3 is TGTGCCAGTAGTATAGCCGGGGCAGGGGCAGATACGCAGTATTTT. Residues: CASSIAGAGADTQYF. The chain employs TRBV19 and TRBJ2-3; D may be TRBD1 (6 bases). This CDR3 spans 15 amino acids. With 1 base removed from V and 4 bases from J, the gap between germline ends came to 12 bases. The germline CDR1 and CDR2 sequences are LNHDA and SQIVND (reference sequence).

This chain joins TRBV29-1 and TRBJ2-7; D possibly corresponds to TRBD2 (7 bases). Trimming removed 6 bases from V and 4 bases from J, with 16 bases in between. The CDR3 runs to 13 residues. Germline assignment: CDR1 SQVTM and CDR2 ANQGSEA. For the CDR3, the DNA is TGCAGCGTCTCGGGGGCGGGAGATTACGAGCAGTACTTC. It codes for CSVSGAGDYEQYF.

The rearrangement joins TRBV27 to TRBJ1-5; 10 bases fit TRBD1. The CDR3 runs to 15 residues. Trimming at V came to 4 bases and at J to 6 bases, leaving 6 bases not matched to a gene. CDR1 is MNHEY and CDR2 is SMNVEV in the germline V gene (reference sequence). CDR3 nucleotide sequence: TGTGCCAGCAGTTCCCGGGACAGGGGAAGTCAGCCCCAGCATTTT. Translation: CASSSRDRGSQPQHF.

This clonotype appeared a few times. The rearrangement uses TRBV19 and TRBJ2-1, with 9 bases matching TRBD2. Germline assignment: CDR1 LNHDA and CDR2 SQIVND (reference sequence). With V trimmed by 2 bases and J by 10 bases, 15 bases remained unmatched. There are 17 residues in the CDR3. The CDR3 loop reads CASSISVGRREGPEQFF. Here the CDR3 DNA reads TGTGCCAGTAGTATATCTGTCGGTCGGCGGGAGGGTCCCGAGCAGTTCTTC.

This clonotype was seen once. The chain combines TRBV5-4 with TRBJ2-2; TRBD2 matches 13 bases. This CDR3 is 16 amino acids long. Germline lookup yields CDR1 SGHNT and CDR2 YYREEE (reference sequence). The V and J ends lost 4 bases and 4 bases, in that order; junction bases with no gene match: 4. In nucleotides, the CDR3 is TGTGCCAGCAGCCCCACTAGCGGGAGGGTCACCGGGGAGCTGTTTTTT. Translating it yields CASSPTSGRVTGELFF.

The rearrangement links TRBV27 to TRBJ1-2, with 8 bases matching TRBD1. The CDR3 spans 14 residues. Trimming cost V 4 bases and J 4 bases; bases outside gene matches: 5. CDR1 is MNHEY and CDR2 is SMNVEV in the germline V gene (reference sequence). The CDR3 loop is CASSSTGVSYGYTF. The CDR3, as DNA: TGTGCCAGCAGTTCGACAGGGGTTAGCTATGGCTACACCTTC.

This clonotype was detected a few times. The chain is built from TRBV15 and TRBJ2-5; 9 nucleotides match TRBD1. The CDR3 length is 17 residues. The V gene end was trimmed by 2 bases and the J gene end by 7 bases; junction bases not matched to a gene: 14. Germline lookup yields CDR1 LNHNV and CDR2 YYDKDF (reference sequence). This chain's CDR3 is CATSRTAGQGRDGTQYF. In DNA form, the CDR3 reads TGTGCCACCAGCAGAACTGCCGGACAGGGGCGCGACGGGACCCAGTACTTC.

Ten or more counts support this clonotype. The chain recombines TRBV21-1 with TRBJ2-3. TRBV21-1 represents a pseudogene. This CDR3 contains 12 residues. CDR3 nucleotide sequence: TGTGCCAGCAGCGGACCCACAGATACGCAGTATTTT. It specifies CASSGPTDTQYF.

This chain connects TRBV5-4 to TRBJ2-5; 10 bases align to TRBD2. Trimming cost V 10 bases and J 3 bases; bases outside gene matches: 9. This CDR3 has 14 amino acids. Germline loops: CDR1 SGHNT, CDR2 YYREEE (reference sequence). The CDR3 sequence is CALQGGLAKETQYF. The CDR3 region has the DNA TGTGCCCTCCAGGGGGGACTAGCGAAAGAGACCCAGTACTTC. Complete variable domain (other parts from reference TRBV5-4 and TRBJ2-5): ETGVTQSPTHLIKTRGQQVTLRCSSQSGHNTVSWYQQALGQGPQFIFQYYREEENGRGNFPPRFSGLQFPNYSSELNVNALELDDSALYLCALQGGLAKETQYFGPGTRLLVL.

This clonotype was seen repeatedly, ten times or more. The chain combines TRBV29-1 with TRBJ2-5, with 10 bases identical to TRBD2. This CDR3 is built from 14 residues. V gave up 5 bases and J gave up 1 base; unmatched junction bases: 4. Germline lookup yields CDR1 SQVTM and CDR2 ANQGSEA. For the CDR3, the DNA is TGCAGCGTTTATGGACTAGCGGTCCAAGAGACCCAGTACTTC. This codes for CSVYGLAVQETQYF. The full variable domain, its missing parts supplied by reference TRBV29-1 and TRBJ2-5, is SAVISQKPSRDICQRGTSLTIQCQVDSQVTMMFWYRQQPGQSLTLIATANQGSEATYESGFVIDKFPISRPNLTFSTLTVSNMSPEDSSIYLCSVYGLAVQETQYFGPGTRLLVL.

This clonotype came up many times. V is TRBV20-1 and J is TRBJ2-7; 7 bases fit TRBD2. Unmatched junction bases numbered 8, after V lost 6 bases and J lost 0 bases. The germline gives CDR1 DFQATT, CDR2 SNEGSKA (reference sequence). CDR3 length equals 14 residues. CDR3 nucleotides: TGCAGTGCCCAAGGACTAGTAAACTCCTACGAGCAGTACTTC. Its protein is CSAQGLVNSYEQYF.

This clonotype was detected a few times. The chain uses TRBV6-5 and TRBJ1-3; perhaps TRBD1 as D (5 bases). The V end was cut by 4 bases, the J end by 0 bases, with 16 bases between. The CDR3 loop spans 17 amino acids. Germline-derived CDR1 and CDR2 are MNHEY and SVGAGI. This chain's CDR3 is CASSSRTSQYSGNTIYF. The CDR3 coding sequence is TGTGCCAGCAGTTCCCGGACATCCCAATACTCTGGAAACACCATATATTTT.

This clonotype was seen many times. This chain connects TRBV28 to TRBJ1-3; weak D call: TRBD1 (5 bases). This CDR3 has 14 residues. Trimming took 3 bases from V and 2 from J, leaving 8 bases between them. The germline V gene has CDR1 MDHEN and CDR2 SYDVKM. The CDR3 here is CASSFGGTGNTIYF. Written as DNA, the CDR3 is TGTGCCAGCAGTTTCGGGGGAACTGGAAACACCATATATTTT.

This clonotype showed up just a few times. The gene calls are TRBV30 and TRBJ2-7, with TRBD1 matching 7 bases. The CDR3 runs to 15 residues. Trimming took 2 bases from V and 4 from J; bases not matched to a gene: 11. Germline V CDR1 and CDR2: GTSNPN, SVGIG (reference sequence). Here the CDR3 reads CAWSSHTGVPYEQYF. The CDR3 coding sequence is TGTGCCTGGAGTTCACACACAGGGGTTCCATACGAGCAGTACTTC.

This clonotype was found once. The chain has TRBV29-1 and TRBJ2-2; D gene unclear. Germline lookup yields CDR1 SQVTM and CDR2 ANQGSEA. This CDR3 comprises 12 residues. V was clipped by 4 bases and J by 6 bases, with 9 bases between them. DNA of the CDR3: TGCAGCGTTGTGGACCCCCCCGGGGAGCTGTTTTTT. It is translated as CSVVDPPGELFF.

The chain links TRBV5-4 to TRBJ1-2; 7 bases fit TRBD1. Germline V gene lookup returns CDR1 SGHNT and CDR2 YYREEE (reference sequence). J lost 7 bases, V lost 4 bases, and 7 bases had no gene match. The CDR3 spans 13 residues. In DNA, the CDR3 is TGTGCCAGCAGCCTTACAGGGGTCGGTGGCTACACCTTC. Translating it yields CASSLTGVGGYTF.

This clonotype showed up many times. The V and J genes are TRBV7-2 and TRBJ2-7; D perhaps matches TRBD1 (5 bases). Germline V lookup: CDR1 SGHTA, CDR2 FQGNSA. The CDR3 contains 14 residues. Deletions cut 4 bases from V and 3 bases from J, with 13 bases between. The CDR3 region has the DNA TGTGCCAGCAGCTCACCAGACAGTCTCTACGAGCAGTACTTC. Residues: CASSSPDSLYEQYF. Using reference TRBV7-2 and TRBJ2-7 for the parts outside the CDR3, the full variable domain is GAGVSQSPSNKVTEKGKDVELRCDPISGHTALYWYRQSLGQGLEFLIYFQGNSAPDKSGLPSDRFSAERTGGSVSTLTIQRTQQEDSAVYLCASSSPDSLYEQYFGPGTRLTVT.

This clonotype was seen repeatedly, ten times or more. The gene calls are TRBV4-2 and TRBJ2-7; 7 bases fit TRBD2. Germline assignment: CDR1 LGHNA and CDR2 YNFKEQ. Trimming took 4 bases from V and 1 from J; bases not matched to a gene: 7. This CDR3 spans 15 amino acids. CDR3 protein: CASSPRAGASYEQYF. The CDR3 coding sequence is TGTGCCAGCAGCCCTAGGGCGGGAGCTTCCTACGAGCAGTACTTC.

In this sample, this clonotype turned up many times. This chain joins TRBV4-2 and TRBJ2-3; TRBD2 matches at 7 bases. Germline V CDR1 and CDR2: LGHNA, YNFKEQ. Losses at the gene ends were 4 bases for V and 2 bases for J; bases not matched to a gene: 3. The length of the CDR3 is 14 residues. The CDR3 sequence is CASSLSGNTDTQYF. For the CDR3, the DNA is TGTGCCAGCAGCCTAAGCGGGAACACAGATACGCAGTATTTT.